This TCR beta chain was retrieved from a study of blood T cell repertoires in COVID-19. Study context: From the United States, Italy and Spain came samples of acute and convalescent COVID-19. The cDNA or gDNA used as material had been derived from T cells, B-cell-depleted T cells, or PBMCs.

In the original analysis: Amplified reference gene primers provided the basis for estimating nucleated cell counts. Assay: immunoSEQ multiplex PCR; the TCRdb copy retains only in-frame clones and omits some. Clonal size and the V and J genes are those of that table, whereas D and trimming came from the DNA. The sample has some 160,000 clones, roughly 77% seen once. In germline, CDR1 is SQVTM, CDR2 ANQGSEA. The CDR3 is made up of 16 amino acids. Germline trimming cut 4 bases from V and 7 bases from J; bases unmatched to any gene: 19. In this sample, this clone turned up a few times. Sequenced: peripheral blood. The J gene is TRBJ2-7, the V gene TRBV29-1; 7 nucleotides align to TRBD1. The TCR was taken from a man aged 55 to 70 with acute or convalescent COVID-19. The DNA of the CDR3 is TGCAGCGTTGGGGGCCCAGCTTACGGGGACAGCCCAGAGCAGTACTTC. Translating gives CSVGGPAYGDSPEQYF.